One TCR beta chain is described in this entry. Here immunoSEQ multiplex PCR was the method, and the copy in TCRdb shows in-frame clones only, minus some. The sample comprises a few hundred thousand clones, 85% to 90% of which are singletons, and approximately 2.9% rests with the top ten. This record comes from a study of blood T cell repertoires in COVID-19. The germline CDR1 and CDR2 sequences are SGHVS and FQNEAQ. Unmatched junction bases numbered 9, after V lost 4 bases and J lost 1 base. The length of the CDR3 is 19 residues. This TCR was recovered from a woman in her twenties or thirties with COVID-19, enrolled during active disease. The sample comprised peripheral blood. The chain uses TRBV7-8 and TRBJ2-1; 14 positions agree with TRBD2. CDR3 sequence reads: CASSWAGTSGGQSYNEQFF. CDR3 nucleotide sequence: TGTGCCAGCAGCTGGGCCGGGACTAGCGGGGGACAATCCTACAATGAGCAGTTCTTC. The full variable domain, with the rest looked up from reference TRBV7-8 and TRBJ2-1, is GAGVSQSPRYKVAKRGQDVALRCDPISGHVSLFWYQQALGQGPEFLTYFQNEAQLDKSGLPSDRFFAERPEGSVSTLKIQRTQQEDSAVYLCASSWAGTSGGQSYNEQFFGPGTRLTVL.